This T cell receptor (beta chain) was captured by sequencing in a study of OX40 agonist ivuxolimab in advanced cancers. Study overall: An agonistic anti-OX40 (CD134) antibody, ivuxolimab, was used to treat the patients.

The junction had 5 bases not matched to a gene; V was cut back by 0 bases and J by 7 bases. The CDR3 totals 17 residues. From germline, CDR1 is LGHNA and CDR2 YSLEER. The repertoire was sequenced with immunoSEQ multiplex PCR; TCRdb's copy has only in-frame clones and lacks some. The table lists some 74,000 clones, roughly four fifths of them singletons. The sequence was collected from an adult with an advanced solid tumor such as melanoma, head and neck, liver or kidney cancer. The chain combines TRBV4-3 with TRBJ2-1, with 14 bases fitting TRBD2. The specimen comprised CD4+ or CD8+ T cells sorted from blood, sampled in a trial of the OX40 agonist ivuxolimab. The DNA of the CDR3 is TGCGCCAGCAGCCAAGATATGACTAGCGGGGGGGCAAATGAGCAGTTCTTC. It codes for CASSQDMTSGGANEQFF.